Below are 11 T cell receptor beta chains sequenced from a single sample in a study of cytomegalovirus exposure and HLA in healthy donors. With 60 Vbeta and 13 Jbeta primers, the PCR was carried out. TCRdb's table, derived via immunoSEQ multiplex PCR, lists solely in-frame clones and lacks some. Of about 140,000 clones in the sample, about four fifths are singletons; the top ten hold roughly 3.2%. Sequencing was carried out using PBMCs. The receptors shown here come from a man aged 18 to 29 in good health and CMV-seropositive.

This chain uses TRBV4-1 with TRBJ2-2; 12 positions agree with TRBD2. Trimming cost V 1 base and J 7 bases; bases outside gene matches: 4. Germline V gene lookup returns CDR1 MGHRA and CDR2 YSYEKL. The CDR3 runs 16 residues. The CDR3 is CASSQGLAGDHGELFF. Written as DNA, the CDR3 is TGCGCCAGCAGCCAAGGACTAGCGGGAGATCACGGGGAGCTGTTTTTT.

This clone was counted a few times. The V gene is TRBV29-1, the J gene TRBJ2-5; D is unclear. The CDR3 spans 12 residues. V was pared by 1 base and J by 7 bases, with 10 bases between. Germline loops: CDR1 SQVTM, CDR2 ANQGSEA. The CDR3 DNA follows: TGCAGCGTTGAAGGCGCTGGTGGGACCCAGTACTTC. Translated: CSVEGAGGTQYF.

V is TRBV7-2 and J is TRBJ2-7, with 9 bases matching TRBD2. Losses at the gene ends were 4 bases for V and 6 bases for J; bases not matched to a gene: 4. Germline V lookup: CDR1 SGHTA, CDR2 FQGNSA. This CDR3 region has 13 residues. As DNA, the CDR3 is TGTGCCAGCAGCTCCGGACTAGCGAGCGAGCAGTACTTC. Protein product: CASSSGLASEQYF.

The chain employs TRBV6-6 and TRBJ2-2, with 9 bases that match TRBD2. CDR1 is MNHNY, CDR2 SVGAGI, per germline (reference sequence). Trimming cost V 4 bases and J 4 bases; bases outside gene matches: 4. CDR3 length: 15 residues. The CDR3 is CASSSGTSSTGELFF. For the CDR3, the DNA is TGTGCCAGCAGTTCCGGGACTAGCTCCACCGGGGAGCTGTTTTTT.

The chain couples TRBV6-1 to TRBJ1-1, with unresolved D. The germline V gene encodes CDR1 MNHNS and CDR2 SASEGT. This CDR3 contains 14 residues. Trimming took 2 bases from V and 5 from J, leaving 12 bases between them. The CDR3 DNA reads as TGTGCCAGCAGTGAAATGGAGGGCTCGACTGAAGCTTTCTTT. It yields the protein CASSEMEGSTEAFF.

V and J are TRBV28 and TRBJ2-7; a possible D gene is TRBD1 (6 bases). Germline V gene lookup returns CDR1 MDHEN and CDR2 SYDVKM. V lost 5 bases to trimming and J lost 3 bases, with 14 bases between them. The CDR3 is made up of 14 amino acids. CDR3 in DNA: TGTGCCAGCAGTCCAGGGGATAGGGTCTACGAGCAGTACTTC. Translating it yields CASSPGDRVYEQYF. Supplemented by reference TRBV28 and TRBJ2-7, the full variable domain reads DVKVTQSSRYLVKRTGEKVFLECVQDMDHENMFWYRQDPGLGLRLIYFSYDVKMKEKGDIPEGYSVSREKKERFSLILESASTNQTSMYLCASSPGDRVYEQYFGPGTRLTVT.

This rearrangement joins TRBV21-1 to TRBJ2-7; the table's D gene call, TRBD1, was not cross checked with the DNA. TRBV21-1 is a pseudogene locus. The CDR3 length is 14 residues. The CDR3 DNA reads TGTGCCAGCAGTGGGGCTCGACAGCCCTACGAGCAGTACTTC. This sequence encodes CASSGARQPYEQYF.

The chain joins TRBV28 to TRBJ2-7; 9 bases fit TRBD2. From germline, CDR1 is MDHEN and CDR2 SYDVKM. Trimming removed 4 bases from V and 3 bases from J; junction bases left unmatched: 13. This CDR3 comprises 17 residues. The CDR3 loop reads CASSSPGASGALYEQYF. The CDR3 nucleotides read TGTGCCAGCAGTTCCCCAGGGGCTAGCGGGGCCCTCTACGAGCAGTACTTC.

This chain links TRBV18 with TRBJ2-2; D not resolved. Germline values: CDR1 KGHSH, CDR2 LQKENI. The CDR3 extends over 14 amino acids. V gave up 5 bases and J gave up 1 base, with 8 bases separating them. In nucleotides, the CDR3 is TGTGCCAGCTCATCCTACAGGAACACCGGGGAGCTGTTTTTT. Its translation: CASSSYRNTGELFF.

This clone was recorded only once. The V call is TRBV11-2, the J call TRBJ2-3; 9 nucleotides align to TRBD2. The J segment lost 4 bases and the V segment lost 5 bases, leaving 4 bases of the junction unmatched. The CDR3 extends over 14 amino acids. CDR1 SGHAT and CDR2 FQNNGV come from the germline V gene. CDR3 loop: CASSRGRASDTQYF. The CDR3 DNA reads TGTGCCAGCAGCCGCGGGAGGGCCTCAGATACGCAGTATTTT.

The chain links TRBV28 to TRBJ2-7; 8 bases are a match to TRBD1. CDR1 is MDHEN, CDR2 SYDVKM, per germline. There are 15 residues in the CDR3. Trimming at V came to 5 bases and at J to 9 bases, leaving 15 bases not matched to a gene. The CDR3 loop is CASSTTKGTGGRQYF. CDR3 DNA: TGTGCCAGCAGTACTACCAAAGGGACAGGAGGTAGGCAGTACTTC.